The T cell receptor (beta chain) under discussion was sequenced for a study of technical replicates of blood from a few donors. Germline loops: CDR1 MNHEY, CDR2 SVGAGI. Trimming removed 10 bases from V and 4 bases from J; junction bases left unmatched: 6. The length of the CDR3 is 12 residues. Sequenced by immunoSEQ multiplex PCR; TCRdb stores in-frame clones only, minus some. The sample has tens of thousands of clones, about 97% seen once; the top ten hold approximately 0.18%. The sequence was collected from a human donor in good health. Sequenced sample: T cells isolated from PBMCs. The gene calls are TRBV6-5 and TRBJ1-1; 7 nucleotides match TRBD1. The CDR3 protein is CATSSGGTEAFF. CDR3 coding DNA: TGTGCCACCAGCTCAGGGGGCACTGAAGCTTTCTTT.